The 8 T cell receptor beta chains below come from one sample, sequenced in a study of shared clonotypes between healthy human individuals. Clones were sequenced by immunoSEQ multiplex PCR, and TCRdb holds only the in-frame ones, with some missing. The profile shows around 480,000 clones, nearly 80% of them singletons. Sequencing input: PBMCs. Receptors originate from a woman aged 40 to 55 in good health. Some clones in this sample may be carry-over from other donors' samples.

Here the CDR3 DNA reads TGTGCCAGCAGTAAGGGACTAGCCACAGATACGCAGTATTTT. Translated, it gives CASSKGLATDTQYF. The chain has TRBV7-2 and TRBJ2-3; 9 nucleotides match TRBD2. With V trimmed by 6 bases and J by 2 bases, 3 bases remained unmatched. The CDR3 totals 14 residues. Germline lookup yields CDR1 SGHTA and CDR2 FQGNSA.

The CDR3 region is CASSPTGGKTYEQYF. DNA of the CDR3: TGTGCCAGCAGTCCTACAGGGGGCAAGACCTACGAGCAGTACTTC. The chain is built from TRBV28 and TRBJ2-7; 9 bases fit TRBD1. The V gene end was trimmed by 5 bases and the J gene end by 2 bases; junction bases not matched to a gene: 7. Germline V gives CDR1 MDHEN, CDR2 SYDVKM. This CDR3 comprises 15 residues.

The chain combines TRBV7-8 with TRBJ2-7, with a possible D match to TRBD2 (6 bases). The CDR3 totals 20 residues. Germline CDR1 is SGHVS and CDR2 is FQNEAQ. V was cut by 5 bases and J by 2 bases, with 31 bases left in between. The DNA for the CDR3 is TGTGCCAGCAGCCACCCCATCTCCTTGGGGGGAATGGGCCCCACCTACGAGCAGTACTTC. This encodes CASSHPISLGGMGPTYEQYF.

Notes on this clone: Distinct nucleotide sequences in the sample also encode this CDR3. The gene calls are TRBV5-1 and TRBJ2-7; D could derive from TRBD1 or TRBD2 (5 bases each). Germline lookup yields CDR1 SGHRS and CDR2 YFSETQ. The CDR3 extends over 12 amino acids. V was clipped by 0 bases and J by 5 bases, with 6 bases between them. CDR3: CASSLGGHEQYF. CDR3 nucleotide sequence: TGCGCCAGCAGCTTGGGGGGACACGAGCAGTACTTC.

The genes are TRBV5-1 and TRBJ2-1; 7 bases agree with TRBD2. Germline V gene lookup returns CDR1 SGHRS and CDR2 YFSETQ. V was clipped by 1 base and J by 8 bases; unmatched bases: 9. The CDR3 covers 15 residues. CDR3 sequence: CASSLWAGVMDEQFF. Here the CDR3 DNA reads TGCGCCAGCAGCTTGTGGGCGGGAGTTATGGATGAGCAGTTCTTC.

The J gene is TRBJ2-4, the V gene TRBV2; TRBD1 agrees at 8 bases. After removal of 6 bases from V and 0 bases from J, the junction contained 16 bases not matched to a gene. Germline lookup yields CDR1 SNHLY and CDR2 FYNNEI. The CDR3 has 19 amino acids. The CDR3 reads CASSPGTGSGMLAKNIQYF. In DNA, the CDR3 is TGTGCCAGCAGCCCTGGGACAGGATCCGGGATGCTAGCCAAAAACATTCAGTACTTC.

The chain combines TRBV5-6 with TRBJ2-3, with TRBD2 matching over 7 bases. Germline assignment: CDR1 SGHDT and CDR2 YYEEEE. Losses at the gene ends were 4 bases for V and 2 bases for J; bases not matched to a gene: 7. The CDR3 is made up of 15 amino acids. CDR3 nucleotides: TGTGCCAGCAGCCACCTAGCGGAACCCACAGATACGCAGTATTTT. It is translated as CASSHLAEPTDTQYF.

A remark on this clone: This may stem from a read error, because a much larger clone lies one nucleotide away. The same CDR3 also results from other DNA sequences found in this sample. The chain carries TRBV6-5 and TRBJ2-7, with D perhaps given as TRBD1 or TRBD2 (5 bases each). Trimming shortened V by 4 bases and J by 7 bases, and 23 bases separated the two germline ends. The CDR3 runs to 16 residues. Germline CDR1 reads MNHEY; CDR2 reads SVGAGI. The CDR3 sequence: CASSFIPGQGMGEQYF. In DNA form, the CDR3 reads TGTGCCAGCAGTTTTATACCGGGGCAGGGCATGGGGGAGCAGTACTTC.